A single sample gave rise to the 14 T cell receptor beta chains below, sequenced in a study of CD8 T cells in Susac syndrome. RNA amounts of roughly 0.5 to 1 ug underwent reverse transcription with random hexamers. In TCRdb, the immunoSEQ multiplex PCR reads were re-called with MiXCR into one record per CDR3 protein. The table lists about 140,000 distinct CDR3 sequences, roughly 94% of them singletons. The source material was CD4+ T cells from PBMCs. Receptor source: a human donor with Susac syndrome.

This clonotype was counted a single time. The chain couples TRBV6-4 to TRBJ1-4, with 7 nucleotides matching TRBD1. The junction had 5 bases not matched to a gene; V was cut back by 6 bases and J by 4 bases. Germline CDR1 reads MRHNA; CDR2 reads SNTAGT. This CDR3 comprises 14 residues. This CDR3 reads CASSDRDSNEKLFF. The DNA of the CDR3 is TGTGCCAGCAGCGACCGGGACAGTAATGAAAAACTGTTTTTT.

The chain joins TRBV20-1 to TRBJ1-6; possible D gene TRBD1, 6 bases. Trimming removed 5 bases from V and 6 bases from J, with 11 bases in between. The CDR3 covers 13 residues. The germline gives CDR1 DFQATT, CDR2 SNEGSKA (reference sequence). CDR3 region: CSAHGGLNSPLHF. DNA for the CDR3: TGCAGTGCTCACGGGGGGCTTAATTCACCCCTCCACTTT.

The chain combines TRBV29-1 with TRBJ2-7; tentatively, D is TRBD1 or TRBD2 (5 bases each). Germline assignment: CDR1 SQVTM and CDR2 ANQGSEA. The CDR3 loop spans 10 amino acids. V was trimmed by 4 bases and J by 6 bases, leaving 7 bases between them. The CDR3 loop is CSVGGAEQYF. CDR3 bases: TGCAGCGTTGGAGGGGCCGAGCAGTACTTC.

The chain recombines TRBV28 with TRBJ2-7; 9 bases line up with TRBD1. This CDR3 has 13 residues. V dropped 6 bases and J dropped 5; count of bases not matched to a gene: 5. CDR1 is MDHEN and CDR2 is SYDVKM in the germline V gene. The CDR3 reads CASRRGQGHEQYF. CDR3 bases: TGTGCCAGCAGACGGGGACAGGGCCACGAGCAGTACTTC.

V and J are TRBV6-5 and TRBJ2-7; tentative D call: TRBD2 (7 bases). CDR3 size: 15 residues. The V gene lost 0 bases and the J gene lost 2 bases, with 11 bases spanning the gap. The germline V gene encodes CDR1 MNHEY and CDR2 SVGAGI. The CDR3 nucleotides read TGTGCCAGCAGTTACTCGTCGCGGGGGCCCTACGAGCAGTACTTC. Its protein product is CASSYSSRGPYEQYF.

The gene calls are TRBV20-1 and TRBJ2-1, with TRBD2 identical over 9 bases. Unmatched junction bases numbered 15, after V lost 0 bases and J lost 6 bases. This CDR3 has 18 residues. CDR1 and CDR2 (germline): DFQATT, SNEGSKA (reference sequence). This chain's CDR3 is CSARDLRRTSGLSNEQFF. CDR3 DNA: TGCAGTGCTAGAGATCTTAGGCGTACTAGCGGGCTTAGCAATGAGCAGTTCTTC.

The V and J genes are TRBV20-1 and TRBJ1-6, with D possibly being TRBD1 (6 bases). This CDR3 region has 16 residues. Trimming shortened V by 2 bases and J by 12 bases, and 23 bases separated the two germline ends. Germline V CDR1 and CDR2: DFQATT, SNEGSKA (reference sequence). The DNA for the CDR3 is TGCAGTGCTAGATCTGACGGTCAACGGGGGCTCGGACCCCTCCACTTT. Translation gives CSARSDGQRGLGPLHF.

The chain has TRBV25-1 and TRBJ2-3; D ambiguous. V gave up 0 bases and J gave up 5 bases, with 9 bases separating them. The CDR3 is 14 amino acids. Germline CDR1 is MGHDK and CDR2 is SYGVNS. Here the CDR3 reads CASSEYGSLDTQYF. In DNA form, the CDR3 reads TGTGCCAGCAGTGAATATGGCAGCTTAGATACGCAGTATTTT.

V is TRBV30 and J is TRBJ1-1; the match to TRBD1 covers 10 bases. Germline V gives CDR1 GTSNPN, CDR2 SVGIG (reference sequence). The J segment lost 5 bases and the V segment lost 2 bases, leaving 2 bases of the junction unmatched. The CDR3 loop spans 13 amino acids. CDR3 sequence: CAWSRDRGTEAFF. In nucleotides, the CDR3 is TGTGCCTGGAGTCGGGACAGGGGTACTGAAGCTTTCTTT. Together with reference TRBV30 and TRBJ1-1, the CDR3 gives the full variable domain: SQTIHQWPATLVQPVGSPLSLECTVEGTSNPNLYWYRQAAGRGLQLLFYSVGIGQISSEVPQNLSASRPQDRQFILSSKKLLLSDSGFYLCAWSRDRGTEAFFGQGTRLTVV.

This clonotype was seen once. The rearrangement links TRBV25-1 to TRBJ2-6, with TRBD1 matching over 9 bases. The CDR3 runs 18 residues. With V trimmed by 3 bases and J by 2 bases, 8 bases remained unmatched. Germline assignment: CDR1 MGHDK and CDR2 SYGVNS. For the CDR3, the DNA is TGTGCCAGCAGTGATCCGGGACAGGGAGGCCCTGGGGCCAACGTCCTGACTTTC. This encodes CASSDPGQGGPGANVLTF.

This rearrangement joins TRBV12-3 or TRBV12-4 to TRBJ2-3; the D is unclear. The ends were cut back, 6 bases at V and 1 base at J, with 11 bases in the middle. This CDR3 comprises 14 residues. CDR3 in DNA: TGTGCCAGCAGCCCTGCCCGGGGCACAGATACGCAGTATTTT. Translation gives CASSPARGTDTQYF.

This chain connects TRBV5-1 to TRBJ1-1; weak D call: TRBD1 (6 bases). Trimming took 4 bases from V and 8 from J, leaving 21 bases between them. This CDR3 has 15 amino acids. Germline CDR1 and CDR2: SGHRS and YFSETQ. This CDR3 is CASSVGPTGPTEAFF. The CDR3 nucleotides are TGCGCCAGCAGCGTCGGCCCTACAGGGCCCACCGAAGCTTTCTTT.

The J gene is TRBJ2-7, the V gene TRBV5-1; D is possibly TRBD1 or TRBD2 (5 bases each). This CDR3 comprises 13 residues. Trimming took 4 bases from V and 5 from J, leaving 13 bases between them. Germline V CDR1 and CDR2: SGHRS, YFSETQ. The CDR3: CASSLSGTDEQYF. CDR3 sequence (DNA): TGCGCCAGCAGCCTGTCGGGGACCGACGAGCAGTACTTC.

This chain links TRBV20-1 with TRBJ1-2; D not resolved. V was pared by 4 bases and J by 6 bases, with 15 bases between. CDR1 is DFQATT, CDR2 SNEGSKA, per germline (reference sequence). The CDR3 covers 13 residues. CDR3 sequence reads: CSAKPYGDHGYTF. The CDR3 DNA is TGCAGTGCTAAACCATACGGAGACCATGGCTACACCTTC.